The clone carrying this TCR beta chain was recorded at least ten times. Its target is not known. RNA transcripts were the template for amplifying TCR beta CDR3 regions. TCR CDR3 underwent first-round RT-PCR with the HTBI primer set. TCRdb re-analysed the multiplex PCR reads in MiXCR, keeping a single row per CDR3 protein. The table lists around 300,000 distinct CDR3 sequences, more than 10% of them singletons, with 7% to 8.5% in the top ten. The J segment lost 4 bases and the V segment lost 0 bases, leaving 5 bases of the junction unmatched. Per the germline V gene, CDR1 is LGHDT and CDR2 is YNNKEL (reference sequence). The CDR3 is made up of 16 amino acids. Blood sampling occurred at first hyperthyroidism diagnosis, ahead of any ophthalmopathy symptoms. The record originates from a study of T cells in Graves' hyperthyroidism and ophthalmopathy. Notes on the study in general: Within blood appeared most thyroid clonotypes that had expanded above 0.001.

The sequencing input was blood. This sequence was found in a woman aged 25 to 45 with Graves' hyperthyroidism that later progressed to Graves' ophthalmopathy. The J gene is TRBJ2-1, the V gene TRBV3-1, with 8 bases lining up with TRBD2. In DNA form, the CDR3 reads TGTGCCAGCAGCCAAGATGTGGCTAGCGGGTACAATGAGCAGTTCTTC. It translates to CASSQDVASGYNEQFF.